This paragraph covers one TCR beta chain sequence. Its target antigen remains unknown. No base-level quality is on record; no much larger clone is a single base apart. This entry is derived from a study of T cell changes during pregnancy in multiple sclerosis (dated by TCRdb to about 2019). Regarding the research as a whole: Changes in the T cell repertoire over the course of pregnancy were examined in this study in women with multiple sclerosis.

V is cut back by 7 bases and J by 3 bases, with 8 bases in the junction unmatched. The CDR3 sequence holds 15 residues, the cysteine and phenylalanine included. Only the CDR3 portion is preserved as DNA: 45 bases, with reading frame beginning at the first base. Receptor amplification or capture employed the immunoSEQ multiplex PCR assay. TCRdb's version of the immuneACCESS table is confined to in-frame rearrangements and falls short of the full clone set. An unresolved V gene accounts for under half of the shortfall where checked; the remainder is of unknown origin. This sample holds 60,000 to 90,000 clones; 93% were observed only once. Approximately 2.8% of the sample comes from the top ten.

The sequences come from peripheral blood, collected after pregnancy. The receptor was derived from a female donor in good health, enrolled as a control in a pregnancy study. The sequence is built from TRBV6-7 and TRBJ1-5; 8 central bases correspond to TRBD1. TRBV6-7 is designated an ORF whose function remains uncertain. This receptor has the CDR3 CASTRDRRHNQPQHF. The DNA reads as follows: TGTGCCAGCACCAGGGACAGGCGCCACAATCAGCCCCAGCATTTT.